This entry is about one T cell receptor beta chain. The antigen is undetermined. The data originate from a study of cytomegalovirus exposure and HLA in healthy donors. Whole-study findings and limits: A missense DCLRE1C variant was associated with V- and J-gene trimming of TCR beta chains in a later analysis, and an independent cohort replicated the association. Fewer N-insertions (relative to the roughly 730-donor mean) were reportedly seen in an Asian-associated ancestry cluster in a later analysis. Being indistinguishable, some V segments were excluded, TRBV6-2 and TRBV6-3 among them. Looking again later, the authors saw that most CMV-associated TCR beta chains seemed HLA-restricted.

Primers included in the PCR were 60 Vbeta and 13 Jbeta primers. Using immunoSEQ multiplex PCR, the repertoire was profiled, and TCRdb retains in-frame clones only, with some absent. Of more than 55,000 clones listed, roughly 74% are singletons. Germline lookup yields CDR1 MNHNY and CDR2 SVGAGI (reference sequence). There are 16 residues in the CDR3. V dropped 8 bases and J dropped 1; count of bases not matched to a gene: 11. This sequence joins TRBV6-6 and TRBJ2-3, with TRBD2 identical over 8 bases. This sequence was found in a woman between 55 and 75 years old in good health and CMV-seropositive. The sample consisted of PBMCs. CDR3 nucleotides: TGTGCCAGCCTCCGTGCGGCGGGGGGCGGCACAGATACGCAGTATTTT. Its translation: CASLRAAGGGTDTQYF.